What follows are 25 T cell receptor beta chains derived from one specimen sequenced in a study of blood T cell repertoires in COVID-19. Clones were read by immunoSEQ multiplex PCR, and TCRdb kept only the in-frame ones, dropping some. Of about 300,000 clones listed, 75% to 90% are singletons. The material sequenced was PBMCs or T cells enriched from blood (not recorded which). The origin of the receptors is a man between 25 and 39 years old who had recovered from COVID-19.

The chain uses TRBV19 and TRBJ1-1; 11 bases are shared with TRBD1. Germline-derived CDR1 and CDR2 are LNHDA and SQIVND (reference sequence). With V trimmed by 2 bases and J by 4 bases, 6 bases remained unmatched. The CDR3 totals 16 residues. CDR3 nucleotide sequence: TGTGCCAGTAGTATACTCACCGGGACAGGGGGCACTGAAGCTTTCTTT. The encoded protein is CASSILTGTGGTEAFF.

This sequence joins TRBV9 and TRBJ1-1, with TRBD1 as a possible D gene (5 bases). Trimming left V 4 bases short and J 4 bases short, with 14 bases between. The CDR3 length is 14 residues. Germline loops: CDR1 SGDLS, CDR2 YYNGEE. CDR3 bases: TGTGCCAGCAGCCCTTCAGGGTTTGTCACTGAAGCTTTCTTT. Amino acids: CASSPSGFVTEAFF.

This chain joins TRBV4-2 and TRBJ2-5; 7 bases map to TRBD2. The germline V gene has CDR1 LGHNA and CDR2 YNFKEQ. The CDR3 totals 13 residues. With V trimmed by 1 base and J by 11 bases, 7 bases remained unmatched. CDR3 nucleotides: TGTGCCAGCAGCCAAGTGGGAGCGGGGATTCAGTACTTC. Translated: CASSQVGAGIQYF.

The rearrangement uses TRBV5-6 and TRBJ2-2; maybe TRBD2 (5 bases). Trimming stripped 2 bases from V and 2 bases from J, with 13 bases between. Germline lookup yields CDR1 SGHDT and CDR2 YYEEEE. The CDR3 sequence is 16 residues long. The CDR3 nucleotides read TGTGCCAGCAGCTTATCGAGGGATTTAAACACCGGGGAGCTGTTTTTT. This sequence encodes CASSLSRDLNTGELFF.

V is TRBV5-4 and J is TRBJ1-2; D is perhaps TRBD1 (6 bases). The length of the CDR3 is 13 residues. CDR1 SGHNT and CDR2 YYREEE come from the germline V gene (reference sequence). Trimming removed 4 bases from V and 5 bases from J, with 12 bases in between. Here the CDR3 reads CASSEPGTYGYTF. For the CDR3, the DNA is TGTGCCAGCAGCGAACCCGGGACATATGGCTACACCTTC.

This chain links TRBV3-1 (or the pseudogene TRBV3-2) with TRBJ1-2; 8 bases line up with TRBD1. CDR1 and CDR2 (germline): LGHDT, YNNKEL (reference sequence). The ends lost 1 base at V and 7 bases at J; junction bases unmatched: 5. This CDR3 has 14 residues. The CDR3 nucleotides are TGTGCCAGCAGCCAAGCAGGGGGCGAAAGTGGCTACACCTTC. Protein: CASSQAGGESGYTF.

The rearrangement links TRBV19 to TRBJ2-7; the D is unclear. This CDR3 has 13 residues. The V gene's germline CDR1 is LNHDA and CDR2 SQIVND (reference sequence). The V gene lost 3 bases and the J gene lost 1 base, with 7 bases spanning the gap. The chain's CDR3 is CASSIRVSYEQYF. As DNA, the CDR3 is TGTGCCAGTAGTATTCGGGTGTCCTACGAGCAGTACTTC.

Only one count was recorded for this clone. This chain links TRBV6-5 with TRBJ1-1; D perhaps matches TRBD1 (6 bases). CDR3 length equals 16 residues. V was clipped by 2 bases and J by 4 bases, with 17 bases between them. Germline assignment: CDR1 MNHEY and CDR2 SVGAGI. CDR3 amino acids: CASSYLFLLGGTEAFF. Here the CDR3 DNA reads TGTGCCAGCAGTTACCTATTTTTGTTAGGGGGCACTGAAGCTTTCTTT.

The chain uses TRBV29-1 and TRBJ1-1; 10 nucleotides line up with TRBD1. CDR1 and CDR2 from the germline V gene are SQVTM and ANQGSEA. The junction had 7 bases not matched to a gene; V was cut back by 1 base and J by 5 bases. The CDR3 runs 15 residues. This chain's CDR3 is CSVEGKLDRGTEAFF. Written as DNA, the CDR3 is TGCAGCGTTGAAGGAAAATTGGACAGGGGGACTGAAGCTTTCTTT.

The chain recombines TRBV5-6 with TRBJ2-1; TRBD1 aligns across 10 bases. CDR1 and CDR2 from the germline V gene are SGHDT and YYEEEE. The CDR3 loop spans 16 amino acids. J was trimmed by 7 bases and V by 4 bases; bases with no gene match: 11. The CDR3 protein is CASSRQTTGGKNEQFF. CDR3 DNA sequence: TGTGCCAGCAGCCGACAAACGACAGGGGGCAAGAATGAGCAGTTCTTC. The full variable domain, rest sourced from reference TRBV5-6 and TRBJ2-1, is DAGVTQSPTHLIKTRGQQVTLRCSPKSGHDTVSWYQQALGQGPQFIFQYYEEEERQRGNFPDRFSGHQFPNYSSELNVNALLLGDSALYLCASSRQTTGGKNEQFFGPGTRLTVL.

The V and J genes are TRBV24-1 and TRBJ2-1; D is possibly TRBD1 (6 bases). Germline CDR1 and CDR2: KGHDR and SFDVKD. This CDR3 spans 14 amino acids. V gave up 4 bases and J gave up 7 bases, with 13 bases separating them. This chain's CDR3 is CATSDSGQKNEQFF. CDR3 in DNA: TGTGCCACCAGTGACTCGGGACAAAAAAATGAGCAGTTCTTC.

V and J are TRBV29-1 and TRBJ2-3; 8 bases agree with TRBD1. Germline CDR1 reads SQVTM; CDR2 reads ANQGSEA. The CDR3 consists of 13 residues. V trimming: 6 bases; J trimming: 3 bases; junction bases outside the gene matches: 5. CDR3 coding DNA: TGCAGCGTCCGGACAGGGTCGACAGATACGCAGTATTTT. Amino acid sequence: CSVRTGSTDTQYF.

CDR3 bases: TGTGCCAGCAGCTCCCAAGCGACAGGGGGAAAGGGCTACACCTTC. Translation: CASSSQATGGKGYTF. The rearrangement uses TRBV5-4 and TRBJ1-2, with 9 bases identical to TRBD1. J was trimmed by 8 bases and V by 3 bases; bases with no gene match: 11. Looked up from germline, CDR1 is SGHNT and CDR2 is YYREEE (reference sequence). CDR3 length: 15 residues.

This clone was observed once. This sequence joins TRBV13 and TRBJ1-6, with D unclear. Between the trimmed V and J ends, which lost 5 bases and 0 bases, there was a span of 11 bases. Germline CDR1 reads PRHDT; CDR2 reads FYEKMQ (reference sequence). There are 16 residues in the CDR3. This CDR3 reads CASSGRGSSYNSPLHF. Here the CDR3 DNA reads TGTGCCAGCAGCGGGCGTGGGAGCTCCTATAATTCACCCCTCCACTTT.

The rearrangement joins TRBV7-9 to TRBJ2-2; the match to TRBD1 covers 9 bases. From germline, CDR1 is SEHNR and CDR2 FQNEAQ (reference sequence). The CDR3 contains 17 residues. V gave up 4 bases and J gave up 5 bases; unmatched junction bases: 11. Written as DNA, the CDR3 is TGTGCCAGCAGCTACGGTTTCAGGACAGGGGCTACCGGGGAGCTGTTTTTT. It is translated as CASSYGFRTGATGELFF.

The chain employs TRBV4-2 and TRBJ1-3; 10 bases are shared with TRBD1. CDR3 length: 17 amino acids. Germline V lookup: CDR1 LGHNA, CDR2 YNFKEQ. Trimming removed 0 bases from V and 2 bases from J; junction bases left unmatched: 4. CDR3 residues: CASSQDIGTGAGNTIYF. The DNA of the CDR3 is TGTGCCAGCAGCCAAGATATAGGGACAGGGGCTGGAAACACCATATATTTT.

The chain employs TRBV15 and TRBJ1-5; D unclear. Between the trimmed V and J ends, which lost 6 bases and 2 bases, there was a span of 17 bases. Germline CDR1 LNHNV, CDR2 YYDKDF (reference sequence). The CDR3 runs 16 residues. The CDR3 sequence is CATRTSKIGGNQPQHF. The CDR3 DNA follows: TGTGCCACCAGGACCTCGAAAATCGGGGGCAATCAGCCCCAGCATTTT.

DNA for the CDR3: TGTGCCAGCAGTTTACAAGGGGTCAACTACACCTTC. Amino acids: CASSLQGVNYTF. The rearrangement joins TRBV12-3 or TRBV12-4 to TRBJ1-2; D possibly corresponds to TRBD1 (5 bases). The CDR3 has 12 residues. Trimming pared 2 bases from V and 10 bases from J, leaving 11 bases between.

This clone was counted ten times or more. DNA for the CDR3: TGTGCCAGCAGTGAGGGTAGCGGGGGGGCCGGGGAGCTGTTTTTT. Its protein is CASSEGSGGAGELFF. The V call is TRBV2, the J call TRBJ2-2; TRBD2 aligns across 11 bases. This CDR3 is built from 15 residues. The V segment lost 3 bases and the J segment 6 bases; nucleotides outside the gene matches: 3. The germline CDR1 and CDR2 sequences are SNHLY and FYNNEI.

This chain joins TRBV30 and TRBJ1-2, with D uncertain. The V end was cut by 8 bases, the J end by 9 bases, with 19 bases between. CDR1 GTSNPN and CDR2 SVGIG come from the germline V gene (reference sequence). The CDR3 spans 12 residues. CDR3: CAAIPEGQRYTF. The DNA of the CDR3 is TGTGCCGCTATTCCGGAGGGCCAGCGCTACACCTTC.

The J gene is TRBJ2-2, the V gene TRBV19; 9 bases line up with TRBD1. There are 15 residues in the CDR3. Losses at the gene ends were 9 bases for V and 8 bases for J; bases not matched to a gene: 13. Germline V gene data show CDR1 as LNHDA and CDR2 as SQIVND (reference sequence). The CDR3 protein is CASQTGTGITGELFF. The CDR3 nucleotides read TGTGCCAGCCAAACGGGGACAGGGATTACGGGGGAGCTGTTTTTT.

The rearrangement links TRBV10-2 to TRBJ2-3, with D maybe TRBD2 (7 bases). The germline V gene encodes CDR1 WSHSY and CDR2 SAAADI. V was trimmed by 5 bases and J by 3 bases, leaving 12 bases between them. This CDR3 comprises 14 residues. CDR3 amino acids: CASSRGAKTDTQYF. CDR3 nucleotides: TGCGCCAGCAGTCGGGGGGCCAAAACAGATACGCAGTATTTT.

The V call is TRBV5-1, the J call TRBJ2-1, with TRBD2 matching 14 bases. From germline, CDR1 is SGHRS and CDR2 YFSETQ. CDR3 length: 15 amino acids. The junction had 5 bases not matched to a gene; V was cut back by 4 bases and J by 8 bases. The CDR3 sequence: CASSTGLAGEDEQFF. As DNA, the CDR3 is TGCGCCAGCAGCACGGGACTAGCGGGGGAAGATGAGCAGTTCTTC.

The rearrangement links TRBV29-1 to TRBJ1-1, with D perhaps TRBD1 (5 bases). V was clipped by 8 bases and J by 4 bases, with 23 bases between them. CDR1 SQVTM and CDR2 ANQGSEA come from the germline V gene. The length of the CDR3 is 15 residues. CDR3 sequence (DNA): TGCAGCACCCTGGATGGGGAGGTCGGGGGCACTGAAGCTTTCTTT. Protein sequence: CSTLDGEVGGTEAFF.

V is TRBV2 and J is TRBJ1-3; a weak D match, TRBD1 (6 bases). The germline V gene encodes CDR1 SNHLY and CDR2 FYNNEI. The CDR3 has 12 residues. The CDR3, as DNA: TGTGCGGACAGTGATTCTGGAAACACCATATATTTT. It translates to CADSDSGNTIYF. Looking up the rest from reference TRBV2 and TRBJ1-3 gives the full variable domain: EPEVTQTPSHQVTQMGQEVILRCVPISNHLYFYWYRQILGQKVEFLVSFYNNEISEKSEIFDDQFSVERPDGSNFTLKIRSTKLEDSAMYFCADSDSGNTIYFGEGSWLTVV.